The entry that follows covers one T cell receptor beta chain sequence. Its antigen is as yet unknown. The data stem from a study of cytomegalovirus exposure and HLA in healthy donors. Study-level information: The same platform was used for the 110 or so validation repertoires as for the approximately 670 first-cohort repertoires, as reported in a later analysis. Overall study findings and caveats: 150 to 200 TCR beta chains were listed as cytomegalovirus-associated.

Libraries were prepared by immunoSEQ multiplex PCR; TCRdb keeps only in-frame clonotypes and omits some of them. The sample gives more than 90,000 clones, 80% to 95% of which show up once; 1.1% is in the top ten. J gave up 3 bases and V 3 bases, and 2 bases lay outside the gene matches. Germline V gene data show CDR1 as MGHRA and CDR2 as YSYEKL. This CDR3 has 14 residues. The donors were part of the approximately 120-subject validation cohort, which stood apart from the roughly 700-subject first cohort. Sequencing used PBMCs. The receptor comes from a woman aged 25-40 years in good health and CMV-seropositive. The chain uses TRBV4-1 and TRBJ1-2, with TRBD1 identical over 9 bases. CDR3 region: CASSQGDRDYGYTF. The CDR3 nucleotides are TGCGCCAGCAGCCAGGGGGACAGGGACTATGGCTACACCTTC.